This entry features one T cell receptor (beta chain) sequence. The antigen it binds to is not known. No base quality values were provided; no much bigger clone lies one nucleotide off. This sample was included in a study of shared clonotypes between healthy human individuals (dated by TCRdb to between 2020 and 2021). Regarding the complete study: The cohort comprised a couple of women and three men aged 18 to 49 years. The study deeply sequenced blood TCR repertoires of several healthy adults to estimate repertoire size and the extent of clonotype sharing between individuals. To increase sequencing depth and limit assay-specific biases, different laboratories used diverse techniques to prepare libraries and sequence TCR repertoires. Leukapheresis yielded between about 0.85 and 9 billion PBMCs per donor. For each donor, three plates each were used for CD4 naive and CD4 memory, two plates were used for CD8 naive, and one plate was used for CD8 memory.

The donors were healthy, HIV-negative adults with no recently reported acute infections or vaccinations. All donors were Caucasian adults living in Nashville, Tennessee, USA. CD4+ T cells were enriched through magnetic negative selection, after which naive cells were positively selected on CD45RA and the remaining negative fraction served as the memory subset. Blood was obtained by leukapheresis, after which PBMCs were separated by Ficoll-Histopaque density gradient centrifugation and cryopreserved in liquid nitrogen vapor phase. Analytical flow cytometry was used to check the purity and quantity of every magnetically sorted T cell population. Genomic DNA was isolated from each sorted fraction and quantified by UV absorbance on a Nanodrop 2000c. The V end loses 0 bases and the J end loses 5 bases, and a stretch of 13 bases separates them. From cysteine to phenylalanine, the CDR3 is 16 amino acids long. Only CDR3 DNA remains: 48 bases, in frame from the first base. The CDR1 and CDR2 encoded by the germline V gene (reference sequence) are SEHNR and FQNEAQ.

On the study overall, not on this receptor specifically: The genetic and exposure-history diversity represented was limited by the small number of donors. Pairwise subsampling led to the expectation that sequencing depth would affect the degree of clonotype sharing among donors. Rarefaction of sorted-subset datasets indicated incomplete sequencing despite the large sequencing depth. Sampling was restricted to blood, and TCR repertoires in tissue are likely to differ from TCR repertoires in blood. Compared with non-shared clonotypes, clonotypes shared by all four sorted-subset donors had higher generation probabilities. Sharing across a handful of donors was observed for approximately 5% of naive CD4, under 4% of naive CD8, over 2% of memory CD4, and around 0.44% of memory CD8 clonotypes. Larger estimated clonotype richness was generally found for naive subsets than for memory subsets.

Using the deep immunoSEQ assay, multiplex PCR amplified TCR CDR3 regions from genomic DNA. Genomic DNA extracted from each cell subset was distributed evenly over all wells of several immunoSEQ 96-well plates, and each plate served as one replicate. For sorted subsets, each replicate PCR was loaded with roughly 200 ng genomic DNA, equivalent to approximately 27,000 T cell genomes. Purified libraries were measured with a Qubit 3.0 fluorometer, size-checked on a Bioanalyzer 2100, and measured again with the KAPA Library Quantification kit. Every immunoSEQ 96-well plate was sequenced on a dedicated single-read 150-cycle Illumina NextSeq 550 flow cell. The authors processed their data as follows. Because the immunoSEQ output held only junctional sequences and lacked quality scores, the filtering could not match the filtering applied to full-length reads. To assign V/J genes and CDR3, sequences were annotated using PyIR, a Python wrapper for IgBLAST v1.9, with IMGT germline references. Reads with weak V/J assignments (E-value above 1e-6), missing CDR3, stop codons, out-of-frame junctions, or ambiguous translated residues were removed. V3J clonotypes were defined by identical inferred V gene, J gene, and CDR3 amino acid sequence. To compute the percentage overlap between repertoires, the number of shared unique clonotypes was divided by the size of the smaller repertoire. RTK rarefaction, the Chao1 estimator, and Recon v2.1 estimates of unobserved clonotypes were used to assess repertoire richness. Generation probabilities were computed with OLGA for all TCRbeta clonotypes obtained by the gDNA method from several donors. In its TCRdb copy, this immuneACCESS table keeps in-frame sequences only and misses some clones. Where compared with another copy, unresolved V genes explain less than half of these, and the others have no known cause. V and J calls and clone size follow that table, whereas D and trimming were derived from the DNA. Across this sample there are around 2.5 million clones, with roughly 93% seen only once. About 0.38% of the sample is taken by the ten largest.

Sequencing was performed on naive CD4+ T cells from PBMCs. The cell subset or site label on this specimen signifies: CD45RA+ positively selected. The rearranged chain carries TRBV7-9 and TRBJ2-2; D gene: possibly TRBD2, on 6 matching bases. This TCR came from a man between 18 and 35 years old in good health. Some clones in this sample may be carry-over from other donors' samples. The sequence in DNA is TGTGCCAGCAGCTTAGCCCGGGGAGGTTTGACCGGGGAGCTGTTTTTT. It translates to CASSLARGGLTGELFF.